This T cell receptor beta chain was observed in a study of blood T cell repertoires in COVID-19. The overall study: The study drew acute and convalescent COVID-19 samples from the United States, Italy and Spain. Sources were T cells, B-cell-depleted T cells, or PBMCs; the material itself was cDNA or gDNA.

This clone came up once. Source study methods: Counts of nucleated cells, estimated from reference gene primer amplification, were obtained. Clones were read by immunoSEQ multiplex PCR, and TCRdb kept only the in-frame ones, dropping some. The DNA gave D and trimming, while V, J and clone size come from that table. The data hold roughly 180,000 clones, with approximately 90% observed a single time. The germline V gene encodes CDR1 MDHEN and CDR2 SYDVKM. The ends lost 5 bases at V and 6 bases at J; junction bases unmatched: 7. The CDR3 is made up of 14 amino acids. The TCR originated in a woman aged 25 to 45 with acute or convalescent COVID-19. The rearrangement links TRBV28 to TRBJ2-1, with 7 bases lining up with TRBD2. Sequenced sample: peripheral blood. As DNA, the CDR3 is TGTGCCAGCAGTCCTCCGGGGGGACTCAATGAGCAGTTCTTC. Translating it yields CASSPPGGLNEQFF. The full variable domain, completed using reference TRBV28 and TRBJ2-1, is DVKVTQSSRYLVKRTGEKVFLECVQDMDHENMFWYRQDPGLGLRLIYFSYDVKMKEKGDIPEGYSVSREKKERFSLILESASTNQTSMYLCASSPPGGLNEQFFGPGTRLTVL.